The 23 T cell receptor beta chains below were found in one sample sequenced in a study of tissue T cells after allogeneic stem cell transplantation. Regarding time point: mouse harvest day 7 after allogeneic transplant. Each mouse received 10^7 T-cell-depleted marrow cells plus 10^6 splenic CD5+ T cells by tail vein. Profiled with immunoSEQ multiplex PCR; TCRdb holds only in-frame clones, not every one. The sample lists 7,500 to 9,000 clones; over 35% were seen once. The sample was skin. These receptors were taken from a female BALB/c mouse given C57BL/6 T cells with graft-versus-host disease after an allogeneic hematopoietic cell transplant.

This clone was found a few times. Any gene name here is a mouse gene name. The CDR3 end lies 1 residue beyond the end of the read and is filled in from the germline J gene. The V gene is TRBV23, the J gene TRBJ1-3. The germline V gene has CDR1 KGHTA and CDR2 FQNQQP. This CDR3 contains 16 residues. The sequenced part of the CDR3 DNA is TGCTCCAGCAGTCAATCGGGCACCCATTCTGGAAATACGCTCTAT. Residues: CSSSQSGTHSGNTLY. The entire CDR3 protein reads CSSSQSGTHSGNTLYF.

By sample fraction, this clone is medium-sized. All gene names here are mouse names. The read halts 1 residue ahead of the CDR3 end, with the missing end drawn from the germline J gene. The rearrangement links TRBV13-1 to TRBJ1-6; D is perhaps TRBD1 (6 bases). TRBJ1-6 is noted as an ORF with a role that remains uncertain. Germline V gene data show CDR1 as NSHNY and CDR2 as SYGAGN. The ends were cut back, 1 base at V and 7 bases at J, with 6 bases in the middle. CDR3 length: 13 amino acids. The CDR3 reads CASSDQGNSPLYF. CDR3 DNA, as far as it was read: TGTGCCAGCAGTGATCAGGGGAATTCGCCCCTCTAC.

This clone occurred once. Genes and germline come from the mouse. With the read ending 1 residue before the CDR3 end, the germline J gene is used to fill in that end. The V gene is TRBV31, the J gene TRBJ1-3, with 7 bases that match TRBD1. The CDR3 is 15 amino acids. In germline, CDR1 is GKSSPN, CDR2 SITVG. The trim removed 0 bases at V and 0 bases at J, leaving 2 bases unmatched. CDR3 DNA (partial): TGTGCCTGGAGTCTCAGGGGGGCTTCTGGAAATACGCTCTAT. This encodes CAWSLRGASGNTLY. The CDR3 reads in full as CAWSLRGASGNTLYF.

Notes on this clone: Mouse names are used for the genes. CDR3 bases read: TGTGCCAGCAGTCACGCAGGGGGAAACGAAAGATTATTT. As protein: CASSHAGGNERLF. The full CDR3 protein is CASSHAGGNERLFF. This chain connects TRBV26 to TRBJ1-4; 7 bases are shared with TRBD1. Read data end 1 residue before the CDR3 end; the end is taken from the germline J gene. The junction had 4 bases not matched to a gene; V was cut back by 4 bases and J by 5 bases. The germline V gene has CDR1 KGHPV and CDR2 FQNQEV (reference sequence). CDR3 size: 14 residues.

For this clone: The gene names given are mouse names. The CDR3 end is not reached by the read, which stops 1 residue before it; the germline J gene fills it in. The gene calls are TRBV19 and TRBJ2-7; the D is unclear. Between the trimmed V and J ends, which lost 3 bases and 1 base, there was a span of 2 bases. CDR1 FNHDT and CDR2 SITEND come from the germline V gene (reference sequence). CDR3 length: 11 residues. The CDR3 DNA, read in part, is TGTGCCAGCAGTAAGTCCTATGAACAGTAC. Translated, it gives CASSKSYEQY. The whole CDR3 is CASSKSYEQYF. The full variable domain, rest sourced from reference TRBV19 and TRBJ2-7, is GGIITQTPKFLIGQEGQKLTLKCQQNFNHDTMYWYRQDSGKGLRLIYYSITENDLQKGDLSEGYDASREKKSSFSLTVTSAQKNEMAVFLCASSKSYEQYFGPGTRLTVL.

This clone was detected only a few times. The gene names here belong to mouse. From the germline J gene comes the end of the CDR3, since the read stops 1 residue before it. The chain employs TRBV1 and TRBJ2-5, with 10 bases matching TRBD2. After removal of 5 bases from V and 3 bases from J, the junction contained 2 bases not matched to a gene. Germline values: CDR1 NSQYPW, CDR2 LRSPGD (reference sequence). The length of the CDR3 is 14 residues. CDR3 DNA (partial): TGCACCTGCAGTACTGGGGGGGTTCAAGACACCCAGTAC. The encoded protein is CTCSTGGVQDTQY. The whole CDR3 reads CTCSTGGVQDTQYF.

This clone was observed a few times. Gene and germline names: mouse. The read comes to an end 1 residue before the CDR3 does, leaving the germline J gene to fill in the end. This chain links TRBV26 with TRBJ2-3; no firm D call. V lost 2 bases to trimming and J lost 0 bases, with 6 bases between them. Germline V gene lookup returns CDR1 KGHPV and CDR2 FQNQEV (reference sequence). The length of the CDR3 is 14 residues. The CDR3 here is CASSLGISAETLYF. The sequenced CDR3 bases are TGTGCCAGCAGTCTGGGTATTAGTGCAGAAACGCTGTAT.

This clone turned up a few times. Gene names denote mouse genes. The read terminates 1 residue before the CDR3 end, so the remaining end is supplied by the germline J gene. The chain couples TRBV26 to TRBJ1-3, with a possible D match to TRBD1 (6 bases). The CDR3 covers 14 residues. Germline CDR1 and CDR2: KGHPV and FQNQEV (reference sequence). V was pared by 4 bases and J by 2 bases, with 9 bases between. Here the CDR3 reads CASSRDNPGNTLYF. The sequenced CDR3 bases are TGTGCCAGCAGTCGGGACAACCCTGGAAATACGCTCTAT. The full variable domain, completed using reference TRBV26 and TRBJ1-3, is NSKVIQTPRYLVKGQGQKAKMRCIPEKGHPVVFWYQQNKNNEFKFLINFQNQEVLQQIDMTEKRFSAECPSNSPCSLEIQSSEAGDSALYLCASSRDNPGNTLYFGEGSRLIVV.

A remark on this clone: Gene names denote mouse genes. The read ends 1 residue shy of where the CDR3 ends; the end is completed using the germline J gene. This chain connects TRBV1 to TRBJ1-4; the match to TRBD1 covers 9 bases. The germline CDR1 and CDR2 sequences are NSQYPW and LRSPGD (reference sequence). CDR3 length: 15 amino acids. Unmatched junction bases numbered 3, after V lost 3 bases and J lost 4 bases. Partial CDR3 DNA: TGCACCTGCAGTGCCCGGGACAGGGTCAACGAAAGATTATTT. The encoded protein is CTCSARDRVNERLF. Given in full, the CDR3 is CTCSARDRVNERLFF.

This clone was seen a handful of times. The germline and genes are mouse ones. Sequencing ends 1 residue short of the CDR3 end; the germline J gene provides the rest. The gene calls are TRBV26 and TRBJ2-2; D remains unclear. Germline assignment: CDR1 KGHPV and CDR2 FQNQEV (reference sequence). The V and J ends lost 5 bases and 0 bases respectively, with 1 base between them. CDR3 length: 12 residues. Here the CDR3 reads CASSANTGQLYF. Incomplete CDR3 DNA: TGTGCCAGCAGTGCAAACACCGGGCAGCTCTAC.

The sample holds a few counts of this clone. Gene names are mouse gene names. Read coverage stops 1 residue before the CDR3 terminus; the germline J gene supplies the remainder. The rearrangement joins TRBV12-2 to TRBJ2-2; 7 bases agree with TRBD2. Per the germline V gene, CDR1 is SGHLS and CDR2 is HYDKME. V lost 0 bases, J lost 0 bases, and 3 bases stayed unmatched. The CDR3 has 16 residues. The CDR3 bases that were read are TGTGCCAGCTCTCTCGAGTGGGGGGCAAACACCGGGCAGCTCTAC. Amino acid sequence: CASSLEWGANTGQLY. The entire CDR3 is CASSLEWGANTGQLYF.

Notes on this clone: Gene names are the mouse ones. The CDR3 is cut off 1 residue early in the read; its end comes from the germline J gene. J is TRBJ2-5 and V is TRBV17; D could derive from TRBD1 or TRBD2 (6 bases each). This CDR3 has 12 amino acids. Germline CDR1 reads MNHDT; CDR2 reads YYDKIL. The V end lost 3 bases, the J end lost 5 bases, and 6 bases lay between the germline ends. The CDR3 reads CASSRGADTQYF. The CDR3 bases that were read are TGTGCTAGCAGTAGGGGGGCAGACACCCAGTAC.

For this clone: Gene names and germline refer to mouse. The read comes to an end 1 residue before the CDR3 does, leaving the germline J gene to fill in the end. The rearrangement links TRBV26 to TRBJ1-3, with a possible D match to TRBD1 (6 bases). The V gene's germline CDR1 is KGHPV and CDR2 FQNQEV (reference sequence). The CDR3 is 13 amino acids. V lost 6 bases and J 2 bases, leaving 8 bases between the germline ends. The CDR3 sequence: CASSAGAGNTLYF. Incomplete CDR3 DNA: TGTGCCAGCAGCGCAGGGGCTGGAAATACGCTCTAT.

About this clone itself: Gene names refer to mouse genes. The CDR3 is cut off 1 residue early in the read; its end comes from the germline J gene. The genes are TRBV5 and TRBJ1-1, with D uncertain. V was cut by 1 base and J by 0 bases, with 9 bases left in between. Germline-derived CDR1 and CDR2 are LGHNA and YNLKQL (reference sequence). The CDR3 loop spans 15 amino acids. The CDR3 region is CASSQGPQANTEVFF. CDR3 DNA (partial): TGTGCCAGCAGCCAAGGGCCCCAGGCAAACACAGAAGTCTTC.

On this clone itself: Gene names are the mouse ones. The CDR3 end falls 1 residue outside the read, so it is completed with the germline J gene. The chain combines TRBV13-3 with TRBJ1-2; 7 bases fit TRBD1. The CDR3 extends over 14 amino acids. With V trimmed by 6 bases and J by 4 bases, 9 bases remained unmatched. Germline assignment: CDR1 NNHDY and CDR2 SYVADS. The CDR3 sequence is CASTQGGAGSDYTF. Partial CDR3 DNA: TGTGCCAGCACTCAGGGGGGCGCCGGCTCCGACTACACC.

A word on this clone: The gene names here belong to mouse. The read halts 1 residue ahead of the CDR3 end, with the missing end drawn from the germline J gene. The V gene is TRBV14, the J gene TRBJ2-5, with D unresolved. V was pared by 2 bases and J by 0 bases, with 4 bases between. There are 13 residues in the CDR3. The V gene's germline CDR1 is SGHDT and CDR2 FRDEAV. The CDR3 spells CASSLSNQDTQYF. The sequenced CDR3 bases are TGTGCCAGCAGTTTGAGTAACCAAGACACCCAGTAC.

Concerning this clone: Mouse names are used for the genes. Sequencing ends 1 residue short of the CDR3 end; the germline J gene provides the rest. V and J are TRBV29 and TRBJ2-2; no reliable D call. CDR3 length equals 15 residues. Germline loops: CDR1 MSHET, CDR2 SYDVDS. The V end lost 3 bases, the J end lost 0 bases, and 8 bases lay between the germline ends. The CDR3 sequence is CASSFSQANTGQLYF. The DNA read from the CDR3 is TGTGCTAGCAGTTTTTCACAAGCAAACACCGGGCAGCTCTAC.

A word on this clone: Genes and germline come from the mouse. From the germline J gene comes the end of the CDR3, since the read stops 1 residue before it. The J gene is TRBJ1-3, the V gene TRBV3; D ambiguous. Germline V CDR1 and CDR2: SNHLY, FYNGKV (reference sequence). The V gene lost 4 bases and the J gene lost 0 bases, with 7 bases spanning the gap. The CDR3 is 14 amino acids. The CDR3 here is CASSSTASGNTLYF. CDR3 DNA, as far as it was read: TGTGCCAGCAGCTCTACAGCTTCTGGAAATACGCTCTAT.

A word on this clone: Each gene name is a mouse one. The CDR3 end falls 1 residue outside the read, so it is completed with the germline J gene. The chain joins TRBV15 to TRBJ2-7; D is uncertain. This CDR3 is 12 amino acids long. CDR1 and CDR2 (germline): SGHND, FRSKSL. V lost 5 bases and J 4 bases, leaving 9 bases between the germline ends. This CDR3 is CASSPQTYEQYF. CDR3 DNA, as far as it was read: TGTGCCAGCAGTCCTCAGACGTATGAACAGTAC.

This clone was seen only a few times. Mouse germline and gene names are used. Read data end 1 residue before the CDR3 end; the end is taken from the germline J gene. The chain joins TRBV2 to TRBJ2-4, with D perhaps TRBD1 (5 bases). Germline assignment: CDR1 LGHNA and CDR2 YSYQKL. The CDR3 has 14 amino acids. V was clipped by 1 base and J by 0 bases, with 5 bases between them. This CDR3 reads CASSQGQSQNTLYF. CDR3 bases read: TGTGCCAGCAGCCAAGGACAGAGTCAAAACACCTTGTAC.

This clone showed up just a few times. Gene names denote mouse genes. The read falls 1 residue short of the CDR3 end, and the missing part is taken from the germline J gene. The V call is TRBV26, the J call TRBJ2-1; TRBD1 or TRBD2 may be the D gene (5 bases each). This CDR3 region has 14 residues. Per the germline V gene, CDR1 is KGHPV and CDR2 is FQNQEV (reference sequence). Trimming cost V 6 bases and J 3 bases, with 12 bases left between them. CDR3 region: CASSPGGTYAEQFF. The CDR3 bases that were read are TGTGCCAGCAGCCCCGGAGGGACCTATGCTGAGCAGTTC.

Comments on this clone: Genes and germline are mouse. The CDR3 end falls 1 residue outside the read, so it is completed with the germline J gene. The chain has TRBV26 and TRBJ2-7; 8 positions agree with TRBD2. The CDR3 consists of 15 residues. CDR1 and CDR2 from the germline V gene are KGHPV and FQNQEV (reference sequence). The junction had 5 bases not matched to a gene; V was cut back by 4 bases and J by 0 bases. The CDR3 reads CASSPHWGSSYEQYF. The DNA read from the CDR3 is TGTGCCAGCAGTCCTCACTGGGGGAGCTCCTATGAACAGTAC.

Concerning this clone: The listed genes are named as in mouse. The read ends 1 residue early relative to the CDR3; the germline J gene fills the gap. The rearrangement uses TRBV3 and TRBJ2-2; possibly TRBD1 for D (6 bases). This CDR3 has 14 residues. V shed 4 bases and J shed 3 bases, with 9 bases lying between them. Germline assignment: CDR1 SNHLY and CDR2 FYNGKV (reference sequence). Partial CDR3 DNA: TGTGCCAGCAGCTCGGGACACCACACCGGGCAGCTCTAC. It translates to CASSSGHHTGQLY. Given in full, the CDR3 is CASSSGHHTGQLYF. Variable domain in full (rest from reference TRBV3 and TRBJ2-2): GPKVLQIPSHQIIDMGQMVTLNCDPVSNHLYFYWYKQILGQQMEFLVNFYNGKVMEKSKLFKDQFSVERPDGSYFTLKIQPTALEDSAVYFCASSSGHHTGQLYFGEGSKLTVL.